This T cell receptor beta chain was sequenced in a study of blood T cell repertoires in COVID-19. Study details: From T cells, B-cell-depleted T cells, or PBMCs came the material, which was cDNA or gDNA.

Sequenced by immunoSEQ multiplex PCR; TCRdb stores in-frame clones only, minus some. The sample shows fewer than 300,000 clones, about 89% of them seen only once. This clone appeared once. The CDR3 is 16 residues long. In germline, CDR1 is LGHDT, CDR2 YNNKEL (reference sequence). Trimming left V 4 bases short and J 4 bases short, with 20 bases between. The sequence was obtained from a man aged 30 to 39 with acute or convalescent COVID-19. The chain combines TRBV3-1 (or the pseudogene TRBV3-2) with TRBJ2-7; D is perhaps TRBD1 (9 bases). The sample was peripheral blood. The CDR3 coding sequence is TGTGCCAGCAGCCCCTGGGACAGGGCGGGGGGATACGAGCAGTACTTC. Its translation is CASSPWDRAGGYEQYF.